The 22 T cell receptor beta chains given below trace back to one sample, sequenced in a study of molecular identifiers for immune sequencing clone quantification (dated by TCRdb to the late 2010s). Library preparation was by PCR. Reads for this sample came from a NextSeq 500. Through fastp at Q25 and MiXCR, TCRdb rebuilt clones from the public reads, retaining in-frame beta chains. Identical CDR3 protein sequences are pooled into one entry, listed with their most common genes and DNA. In this sample the table shows nearly 55,000 distinct CDR3 sequences, about a third of which occur a single time. The ten most abundant clones make up 3% to 4% of the sample. The sequenced material came from naive CD8+ T cells from blood, with Jurkat cell RNA spiked in. The cell subset or site tag for this specimen amounts to: FACS-sorted CD8+CD4-CCR7+CD45RA+ naive T cells. Source of these receptors: a human donor in good health. Some libraries in this study had Jurkat cell RNA spiked in.

This clonotype was counted ten times or more. The chain carries TRBV28 and TRBJ1-5, with D hard to call. V was trimmed by 6 bases and J by 7 bases, leaving 10 bases between them. Germline V gene data show CDR1 as MDHEN and CDR2 as SYDVKM. The CDR3 spans 12 residues. This CDR3 is CASSPTVQPQHF. In nucleotides, the CDR3 is TGTGCCAGCAGCCCTACGGTGCAGCCCCAGCATTTT.

This clonotype has a single count. The gene calls are TRBV27 and TRBJ2-6; D gene unclear. Between the trimmed V and J ends, which lost 0 bases and 4 bases, there was a span of 22 bases. Germline-derived CDR1 and CDR2 are MNHEY and SMNVEV (reference sequence). CDR3 length equals 20 residues. The CDR3 protein is CASSLSGRASSVRGANVLTF. Here the CDR3 DNA reads TGTGCCAGCAGTTTATCAGGCCGGGCCTCCTCCGTACGGGGGGCCAACGTCCTGACTTTC. The full variable domain, rest sourced from reference TRBV27 and TRBJ2-6, is EAQVTQNPRYLITVTGKKLTVTCSQNMNHEYMSWYRQDPGLGLRQIYYSMNVEVTDKGDVPEGYKVSRKEKRNFPLILESPSPNQTSLYFCASSLSGRASSVRGANVLTFGAGSRLTVL.

This clonotype was counted ten times or more. This rearrangement joins TRBV7-2 to TRBJ2-1, with a weak D call TRBD1 (6 bases). Germline V gene sequence: CDR1 SGHTA, CDR2 FQGNSA. The length of the CDR3 is 15 residues. V was cut by 1 base and J by 0 bases, with 7 bases left in between. The CDR3 DNA is TGTGCCAGCAGCTTAGGGGACATCTCCTACAATGAGCAGTTCTTC. Protein sequence: CASSLGDISYNEQFF.

The sample holds many counts of this clonotype. The chain couples TRBV28 to TRBJ2-7, with 7 positions matching TRBD2. V was pared by 3 bases and J by 0 bases, with 5 bases of the junction left unmatched. CDR3 size: 15 residues. Germline assignment: CDR1 MDHEN and CDR2 SYDVKM. This CDR3 reads CASSFAREDSYEQYF. The CDR3 DNA is TGTGCCAGCAGTTTCGCCCGGGAGGACTCCTACGAGCAGTACTTC. The whole variable domain, filled in from reference TRBV28 and TRBJ2-7, reads DVKVTQSSRYLVKRTGEKVFLECVQDMDHENMFWYRQDPGLGLRLIYFSYDVKMKEKGDIPEGYSVSREKKERFSLILESASTNQTSMYLCASSFAREDSYEQYFGPGTRLTVT.

In its sample, this clonotype was seen a few times. V usage is TRBV6-1 and J usage is TRBJ2-2; D remains unclear. V lost 1 base, J lost 6 bases, and 6 bases lay in between. From germline, CDR1 is MNHNS and CDR2 SASEGT. This CDR3 is built from 13 residues. The DNA for the CDR3 is TGTGCCAGCAGTGAAGTGGGATCCGGGGAGCTGTTTTTT. It yields the protein CASSEVGSGELFF.

This clonotype was detected ten times or more. This chain connects TRBV7-9 to TRBJ2-4; TRBD1 matches 9 bases. J was trimmed by 0 bases and V by 5 bases; bases with no gene match: 5. The CDR3 contains 16 residues. Germline assignment: CDR1 SEHNR and CDR2 FQNEAQ (reference sequence). The DNA for the CDR3 is TGTGCCAGCAGCCCGGACAGGGGCCTAGCCAAAAACATTCAGTACTTC. Protein product: CASSPDRGLAKNIQYF.

This clonotype was counted between two and nine times. This chain joins TRBV29-1 and TRBJ2-7; 8 bases map to TRBD1. Germline V gene data show CDR1 as SQVTM and CDR2 as ANQGSEA. The length of the CDR3 is 11 residues. V gave up 6 bases and J gave up 6 bases; unmatched junction bases: 4. The CDR3 protein is CSVQTGGEQYF. The CDR3 DNA is TGCAGCGTCCAAACAGGGGGCGAGCAGTACTTC.

To note about this clonotype: The junction differs from germline at one of its ends, possibly a read error. The chain couples TRBV19 to TRBJ2-3; unclear D gene. CDR1 LNHDA and CDR2 SQIVND come from the germline V gene (reference sequence). The CDR3 runs 15 residues. CDR3 nucleotide sequence: TGTGCCAGTAGTATAGTGATCGTTAGCACAGAAACGCAGTATTTT. It codes for CASSIVIVSTETQYF.

This clonotype was counted at least ten times. The chain uses TRBV7-8 and TRBJ1-4; TRBD1 aligns across 7 bases. Germline trimming cut 5 bases from V and 4 bases from J; bases unmatched to any gene: 10. The CDR3 contains 16 residues. The germline CDR1 and CDR2 sequences are SGHVS and FQNEAQ. CDR3 loop: CASSARTGPFNEKLFF. The CDR3 region has the DNA TGTGCCAGCAGCGCCCGGACAGGTCCATTTAATGAAAAACTGTTTTTT.

The J gene is TRBJ1-5, the V gene TRBV7-9; 7 nucleotides match TRBD1. CDR3 length: 14 residues. CDR1 is SEHNR, CDR2 FQNEAQ, per germline (reference sequence). Germline trimming cut 5 bases from V and 1 base from J; bases unmatched to any gene: 2. The CDR3 reads CASSETGSNQPQHF. CDR3 sequence (DNA): TGTGCCAGCAGCGAGACAGGGAGCAATCAGCCCCAGCATTTT.

The J gene is TRBJ2-7, the V gene TRBV20-1; 8 nucleotides match TRBD2. Germline trimming cut 0 bases from V and 6 bases from J; bases unmatched to any gene: 16. CDR1 DFQATT and CDR2 SNEGSKA come from the germline V gene (reference sequence). The CDR3 is 17 amino acids. The CDR3: CSARDLSSGNPRVEQYF. The CDR3 coding sequence is TGCAGTGCTAGAGATCTGAGTAGCGGGAATCCCCGCGTCGAGCAGTACTTC.

The sample holds many counts of this clonotype. CDR3 protein: CASSLWGDEQFF. The CDR3 DNA sequence: TGTGCCAGCAGCTTGTGGGGCGATGAGCAGTTCTTC. The V gene is TRBV11-2, the J gene TRBJ2-1; a weak D match, TRBD1 (5 bases). This CDR3 spans 12 amino acids. Germline V gene data show CDR1 as SGHAT and CDR2 as FQNNGV. V lost 3 bases to trimming and J lost 8 bases, with 8 bases between them.

As to this clonotype: Because it lacks the conserved phenylalanine or tryptophan at the end, this CDR3 is likely a read error. CDR3 region: CSVPGQSPEAFY. The CDR3 coding sequence is TGCAGCGTCCCGGGACAGTCCCCAGAAGCTTTCTAT. The chain couples TRBV29-1 to TRBJ1-1; the match to TRBD1 covers 7 bases. Germline CDR1 and CDR2: SQVTM and ANQGSEA. This CDR3 has 12 residues. J gave up 8 bases and V 6 bases, and 9 bases lay outside the gene matches.

This clonotype was recorded many times. The chain has TRBV4-2 and TRBJ2-5; TRBD1 is a possible D gene (6 bases). Per germline, CDR1 LGHNA and CDR2 YNFKEQ. V lost 0 bases and J 5 bases, leaving 16 bases between the germline ends. This CDR3 comprises 16 residues. For the CDR3, the DNA is TGTGCCAGCAGCCAAGAATGGGGGCAACGCGGGGAGACCCAGTACTTC. Translation gives CASSQEWGQRGETQYF.

This chain connects TRBV9 to TRBJ1-5; the match to TRBD1 covers 8 bases. CDR1 is SGDLS and CDR2 is YYNGEE in the germline V gene. CDR3 size: 15 residues. V lost 4 bases, J lost 3 bases, and 6 bases stayed unmatched. Written as DNA, the CDR3 is TGTGCCAGCAGCATAGGACAGGGTGACAATCAGCCCCAGCATTTT. It translates to CASSIGQGDNQPQHF.

About this clonotype: The CDR3 does not close with the conserved phenylalanine or tryptophan, likely indicating a read error. V and J are TRBV27 and TRBJ1-1; D is uncertain. The V end lost 2 bases, the J end lost 2 bases, and 12 bases lay between the germline ends. The CDR3 length is 15 residues. Germline lookup yields CDR1 MNHEY and CDR2 SMNVEV (reference sequence). CDR3 sequence (DNA): TGTGCCAGCAGTTTAAATGGGGAACTAAACACTGAAGCTTTCTGT. Its translation: CASSLNGELNTEAFC.

Note on this clonotype: Germline is not matched at one junction end, which may reflect a read error. The chain links TRBV3-1 to TRBJ2-2; 8 bases agree with TRBD2. CDR3 length: 14 residues. From germline, CDR1 is LGHDT and CDR2 YNNKEL (reference sequence). CDR3 protein: CASRARGGPGELLF. The CDR3 DNA reads TGTGCCAGCAGAGCCCGGGGGGGCCCCGGGGAGCTGCTTTTT.

This clonotype came up many times. This chain connects TRBV14 to TRBJ2-3; 7 positions match TRBD2. V lost 4 bases to trimming and J lost 4 bases; unmatched junction nucleotides: 11. The CDR3 runs 16 residues. Germline assignment: CDR1 SGHDN and CDR2 FVKESK. The CDR3 DNA follows: TGTGCCAGCAGCCGATCAGCCAGCGGGAACGCAGATACGCAGTATTTT. Protein product: CASSRSASGNADTQYF.

The chain uses TRBV9 and TRBJ1-5; the D is unclear. This CDR3 region has 14 residues. V was shortened by 0 bases and J by 6 bases, with 10 bases between the two germline ends. Germline CDR1 reads SGDLS; CDR2 reads YYNGEE. The CDR3 DNA is TGTGCCAGCAGCGTAGACGCCGACCTTCAGCCCCAGCATTTT. Amino acids: CASSVDADLQPQHF.

This clonotype was picked up many times. This chain joins TRBV29-1 and TRBJ2-5; 8 bases agree with TRBD2. Germline assignment: CDR1 SQVTM and CDR2 ANQGSEA. This CDR3 has 14 residues. Trimming took 7 bases from V and 5 from J; bases not matched to a gene: 12. The CDR3 region is CSATGTEREETQYF. The CDR3, as DNA: TGCAGCGCCACCGGGACCGAGCGGGAGGAGACCCAGTACTTC. The entire variable domain, with the rest obtained from reference TRBV29-1 and TRBJ2-5, is as follows: SAVISQKPSRDICQRGTSLTIQCQVDSQVTMMFWYRQQPGQSLTLIATANQGSEATYESGFVIDKFPISRPNLTFSTLTVSNMSPEDSSIYLCSATGTEREETQYFGPGTRLLVL.

This clonotype occurred once. A much larger clone differs by one base, so this may be a read error. The chain combines TRBV7-2 with TRBJ2-7; D gene ambiguous. V shed 4 bases and J shed 6 bases, with 16 bases lying between them. Germline CDR1 is SGHTA and CDR2 is FQGNSA. This CDR3 spans 14 amino acids. CDR3 nucleotide sequence: TGTGCCAGCAGCTCAGTGGGTTTGGGATGCGAGCAGTACTTC. Amino acids: CASSSVGLGCEQYF.

In its sample, this clonotype was seen once. The chain links TRBV18 to TRBJ2-1, with D possibly being TRBD1 or TRBD2 (5 bases each). Germline lookup yields CDR1 KGHSH and CDR2 LQKENI. V was pared by 0 bases and J by 5 bases, with 14 bases between. The CDR3 is 16 amino acids. The CDR3 region has the DNA TGTGCCAGCTCACCACCGAGGGACGTCGTCAACAATGAGCAGTTCTTC. This codes for CASSPPRDVVNNEQFF.